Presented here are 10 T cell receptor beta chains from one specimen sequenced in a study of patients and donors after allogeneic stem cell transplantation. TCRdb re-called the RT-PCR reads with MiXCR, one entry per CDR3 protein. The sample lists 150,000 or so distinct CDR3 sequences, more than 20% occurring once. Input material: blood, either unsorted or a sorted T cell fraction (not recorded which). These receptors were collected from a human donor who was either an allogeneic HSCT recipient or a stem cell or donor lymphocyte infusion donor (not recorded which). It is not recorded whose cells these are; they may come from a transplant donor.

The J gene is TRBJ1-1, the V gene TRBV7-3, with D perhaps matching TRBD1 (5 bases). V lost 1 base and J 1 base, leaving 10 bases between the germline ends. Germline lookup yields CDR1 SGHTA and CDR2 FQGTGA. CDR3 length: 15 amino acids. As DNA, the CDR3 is TGTGCCAGCAGCTTAATGGGGGAGGGGAACACTGAAGCTTTCTTT. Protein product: CASSLMGEGNTEAFF.

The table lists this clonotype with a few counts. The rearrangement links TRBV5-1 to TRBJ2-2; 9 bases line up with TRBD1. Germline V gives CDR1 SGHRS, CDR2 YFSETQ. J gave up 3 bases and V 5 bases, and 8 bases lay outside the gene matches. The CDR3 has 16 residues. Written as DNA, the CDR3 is TGCGCCAGCAGTCTCGACAGGGGGGTTGACACCGGGGAGCTGTTTTTT. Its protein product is CASSLDRGVDTGELFF.

The CDR3 bases are TGTGCCAGCAGCAAACCAGCGGGGTACACCGGCGAGCAGTACTTC. Amino acids: CASSKPAGYTGEQYF. This chain connects TRBV7-9 to TRBJ2-7; 7 bases are shared with TRBD2. The CDR3 is made up of 15 amino acids. Germline CDR1 SEHNR, CDR2 FQNEAQ (reference sequence). Trimming took 5 bases from V and 6 from J; bases not matched to a gene: 13.

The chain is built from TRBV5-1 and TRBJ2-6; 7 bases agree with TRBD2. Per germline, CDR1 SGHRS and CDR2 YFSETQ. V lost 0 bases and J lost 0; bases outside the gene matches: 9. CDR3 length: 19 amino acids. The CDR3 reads CASSLAEASGLSGANVLTF. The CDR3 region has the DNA TGCGCCAGCAGCTTGGCCGAGGCTAGCGGCCTCTCTGGGGCCAACGTCCTGACTTTC.

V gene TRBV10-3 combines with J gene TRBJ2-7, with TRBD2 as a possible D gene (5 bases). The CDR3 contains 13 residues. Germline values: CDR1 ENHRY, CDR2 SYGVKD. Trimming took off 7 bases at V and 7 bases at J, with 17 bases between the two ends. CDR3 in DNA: TGTGCCATCATCTGGATCCCTACTAGAGAGCAGTACTTC. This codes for CAIIWIPTREQYF.

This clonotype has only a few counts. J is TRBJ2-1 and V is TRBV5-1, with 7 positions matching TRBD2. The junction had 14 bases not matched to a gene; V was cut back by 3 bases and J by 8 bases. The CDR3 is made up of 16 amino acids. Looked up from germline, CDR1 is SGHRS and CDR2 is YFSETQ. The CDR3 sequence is CASSSGGSHIGDEQFF. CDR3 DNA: TGCGCCAGCAGCTCGGGGGGATCCCATATTGGGGATGAGCAGTTCTTC.

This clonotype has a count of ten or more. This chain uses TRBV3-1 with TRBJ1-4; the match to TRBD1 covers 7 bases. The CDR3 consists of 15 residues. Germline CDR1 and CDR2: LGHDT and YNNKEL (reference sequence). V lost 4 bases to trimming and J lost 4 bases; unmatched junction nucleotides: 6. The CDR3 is CASSLEGGFNEKLFF. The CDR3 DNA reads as TGTGCCAGCAGCCTTGAAGGGGGCTTTAATGAAAAACTGTTTTTT.

The CDR3 DNA is TGTGCCAGCAGCCTACAGGGTGTCAATGAGCAGTTCTTC. Translation gives CASSLQGVNEQFF. The chain has TRBV7-2 and TRBJ2-1; D possibly corresponds to TRBD1 (6 bases). The CDR3 has 13 amino acids. Germline CDR1 is SGHTA and CDR2 is FQGNSA. With 5 bases removed from V and 6 bases from J, the gap between germline ends came to 11 bases.

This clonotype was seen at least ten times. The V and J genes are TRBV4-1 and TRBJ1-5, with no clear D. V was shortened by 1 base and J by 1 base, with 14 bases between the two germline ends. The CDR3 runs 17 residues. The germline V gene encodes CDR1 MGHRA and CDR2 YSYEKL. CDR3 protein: CASSQGLRERSNQPQHF. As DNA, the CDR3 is TGCGCCAGCAGCCAAGGTCTGAGAGAACGGAGCAATCAGCCCCAGCATTTT.

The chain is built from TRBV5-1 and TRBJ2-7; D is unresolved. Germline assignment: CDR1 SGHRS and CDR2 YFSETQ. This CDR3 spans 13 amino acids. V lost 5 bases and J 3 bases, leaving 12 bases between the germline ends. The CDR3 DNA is TGCGCCAGCAGTTACACTTTTAACTACGAGCAGTACTTC. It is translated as CASSYTFNYEQYF.